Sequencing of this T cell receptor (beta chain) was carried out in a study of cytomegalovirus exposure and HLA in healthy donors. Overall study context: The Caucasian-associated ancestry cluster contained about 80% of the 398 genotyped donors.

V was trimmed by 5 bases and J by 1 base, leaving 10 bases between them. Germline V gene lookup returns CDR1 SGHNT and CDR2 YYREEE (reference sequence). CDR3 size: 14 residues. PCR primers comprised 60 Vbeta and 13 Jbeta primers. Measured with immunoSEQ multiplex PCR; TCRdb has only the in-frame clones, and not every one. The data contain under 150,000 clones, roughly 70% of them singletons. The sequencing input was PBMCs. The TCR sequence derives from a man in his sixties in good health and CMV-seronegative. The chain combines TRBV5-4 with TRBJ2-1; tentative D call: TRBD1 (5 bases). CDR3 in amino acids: CASSQRTSYNEQFF. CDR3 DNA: TGTGCCAGCAGTCAGAGGACATCCTACAATGAGCAGTTCTTC.